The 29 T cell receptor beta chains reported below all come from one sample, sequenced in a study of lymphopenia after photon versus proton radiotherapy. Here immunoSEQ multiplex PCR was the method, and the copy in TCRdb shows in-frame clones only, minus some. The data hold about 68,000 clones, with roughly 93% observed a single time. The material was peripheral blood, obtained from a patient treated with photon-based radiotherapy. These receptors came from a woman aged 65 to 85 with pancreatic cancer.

The CDR3 bases are TGTGCCAGTAGTATGTCGGACTTACAAGAGACCCAGTACTTC. This codes for CASSMSDLQETQYF. The genes are TRBV19 and TRBJ2-5; a weak D match, TRBD2 (5 bases). Germline CDR1 LNHDA, CDR2 SQIVND (reference sequence). Trimming removed 3 bases from V and 2 bases from J, with 10 bases in between. The CDR3 has 14 amino acids.

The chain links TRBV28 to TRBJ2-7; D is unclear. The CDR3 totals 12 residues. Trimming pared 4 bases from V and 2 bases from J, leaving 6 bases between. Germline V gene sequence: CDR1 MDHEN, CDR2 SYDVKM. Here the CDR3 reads CASSSPPYEQYF. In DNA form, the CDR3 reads TGTGCCAGCAGTTCCCCCCCCTACGAGCAGTACTTC.

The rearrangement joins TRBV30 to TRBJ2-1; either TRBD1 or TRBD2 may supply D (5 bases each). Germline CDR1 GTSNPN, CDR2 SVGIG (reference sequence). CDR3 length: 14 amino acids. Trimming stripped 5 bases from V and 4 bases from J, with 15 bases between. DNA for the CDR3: TGTGCCTGGGGGGGACCCCATAAATACAATGAGCAGTTCTTC. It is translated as CAWGGPHKYNEQFF.

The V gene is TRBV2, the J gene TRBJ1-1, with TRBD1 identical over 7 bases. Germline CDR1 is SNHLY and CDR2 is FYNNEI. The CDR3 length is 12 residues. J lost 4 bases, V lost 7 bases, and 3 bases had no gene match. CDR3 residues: CASNYRGTEAFF. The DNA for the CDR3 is TGTGCCAGCAATTACAGGGGCACTGAAGCTTTCTTT. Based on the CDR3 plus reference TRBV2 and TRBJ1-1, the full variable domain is EPEVTQTPSHQVTQMGQEVILRCVPISNHLYFYWYRQILGQKVEFLVSFYNNEISEKSEIFDDQFSVERPDGSNFTLKIRSTKLEDSAMYFCASNYRGTEAFFGQGTRLTVV.

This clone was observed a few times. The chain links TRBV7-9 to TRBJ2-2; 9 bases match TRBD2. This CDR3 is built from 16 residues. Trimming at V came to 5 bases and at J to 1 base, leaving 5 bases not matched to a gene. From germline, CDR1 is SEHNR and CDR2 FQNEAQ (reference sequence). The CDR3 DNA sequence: TGTGCCAGCAGCCAGACTAGCGGAGTGAACACCGGGGAGCTGTTTTTT. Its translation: CASSQTSGVNTGELFF.

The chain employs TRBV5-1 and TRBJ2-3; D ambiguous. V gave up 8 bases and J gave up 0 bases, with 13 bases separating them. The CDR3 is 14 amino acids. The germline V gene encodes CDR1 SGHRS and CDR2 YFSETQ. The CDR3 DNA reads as TGCGCCAGTGGCGGCGGAGCTAGCACAGATACGCAGTATTTT. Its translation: CASGGGASTDTQYF. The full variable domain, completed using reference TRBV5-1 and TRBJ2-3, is KAGVTQTPRYLIKTRGQQVTLSCSPISGHRSVSWYQQTPGQGLQFLFEYFSETQRNKGNFPGRFSGRQFSNSRSEMNVSTLELGDSALYLCASGGGASTDTQYFGPGTRLTVL.

This CDR3 reads CASSVGLAGEEEQYF. In DNA form, the CDR3 reads TGTGCCAGCAGCGTAGGGCTAGCGGGAGAGGAAGAGCAGTACTTC. V gene TRBV9 combines with J gene TRBJ2-7; 10 positions match TRBD2. The CDR3 sequence is 15 residues long. The V segment lost 0 bases and the J segment 7 bases; nucleotides outside the gene matches: 7. The V gene's germline CDR1 is SGDLS and CDR2 YYNGEE.

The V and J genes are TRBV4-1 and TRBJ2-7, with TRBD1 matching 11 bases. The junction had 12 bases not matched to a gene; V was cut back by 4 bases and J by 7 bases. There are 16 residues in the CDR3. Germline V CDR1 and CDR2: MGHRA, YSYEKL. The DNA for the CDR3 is TGCGCCAGCAGCCTCGAGTTGGGACAGGGGGGGATGGAGCAGTACTTC. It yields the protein CASSLELGQGGMEQYF.

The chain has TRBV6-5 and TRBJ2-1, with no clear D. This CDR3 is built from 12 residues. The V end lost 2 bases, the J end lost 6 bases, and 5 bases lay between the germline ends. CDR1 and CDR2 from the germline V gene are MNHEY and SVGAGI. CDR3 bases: TGTGCCAGCAGTTACGGTACCAATGAGCAGTTCTTC. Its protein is CASSYGTNEQFF.

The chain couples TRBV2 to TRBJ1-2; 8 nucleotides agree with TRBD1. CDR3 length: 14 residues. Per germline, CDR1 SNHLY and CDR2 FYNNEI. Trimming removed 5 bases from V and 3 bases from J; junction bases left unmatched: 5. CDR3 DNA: TGTGCCAGCAGTTCAGACAGGGGACACTATGGCTACACCTTC. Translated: CASSSDRGHYGYTF. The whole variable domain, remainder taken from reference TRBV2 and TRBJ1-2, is EPEVTQTPSHQVTQMGQEVILRCVPISNHLYFYWYRQILGQKVEFLVSFYNNEISEKSEIFDDQFSVERPDGSNFTLKIRSTKLEDSAMYFCASSSDRGHYGYTFGSGTRLTVV.

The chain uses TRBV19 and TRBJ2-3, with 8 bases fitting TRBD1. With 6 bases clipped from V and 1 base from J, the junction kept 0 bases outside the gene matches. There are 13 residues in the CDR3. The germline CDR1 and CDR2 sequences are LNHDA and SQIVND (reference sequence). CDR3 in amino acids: CASRTGGTDTQYF. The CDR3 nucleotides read TGTGCCAGTAGGACAGGGGGCACAGATACGCAGTATTTT.

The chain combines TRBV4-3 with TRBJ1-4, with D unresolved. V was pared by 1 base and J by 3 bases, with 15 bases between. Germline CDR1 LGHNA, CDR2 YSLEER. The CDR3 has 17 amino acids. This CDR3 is CASSQARLLAANEKLFF. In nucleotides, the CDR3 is TGCGCCAGCAGCCAAGCCCGTTTACTGGCCGCTAATGAAAAACTGTTTTTT.

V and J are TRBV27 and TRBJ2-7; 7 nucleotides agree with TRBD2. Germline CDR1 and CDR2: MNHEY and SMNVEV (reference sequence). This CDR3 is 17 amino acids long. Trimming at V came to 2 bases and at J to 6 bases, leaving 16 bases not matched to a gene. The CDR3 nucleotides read TGTGCCAGCAGTTTAAAAATCCCGGGACTACCATCTCCCGAGCAGTACTTC. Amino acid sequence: CASSLKIPGLPSPEQYF.

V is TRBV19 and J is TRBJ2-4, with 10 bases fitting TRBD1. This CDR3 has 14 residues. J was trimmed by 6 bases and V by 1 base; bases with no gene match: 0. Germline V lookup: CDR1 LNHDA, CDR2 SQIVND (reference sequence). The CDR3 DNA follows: TGTGCCAGTAGTATAGGACAGGGGGCAAACATTCAGTACTTC. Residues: CASSIGQGANIQYF.

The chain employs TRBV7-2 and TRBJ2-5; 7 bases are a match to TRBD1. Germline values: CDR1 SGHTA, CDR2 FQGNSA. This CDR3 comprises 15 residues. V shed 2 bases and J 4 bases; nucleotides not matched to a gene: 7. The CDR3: CASSLIGAGGETQYF. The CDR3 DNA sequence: TGTGCCAGCAGCTTAATCGGGGCAGGGGGAGAGACCCAGTACTTC.

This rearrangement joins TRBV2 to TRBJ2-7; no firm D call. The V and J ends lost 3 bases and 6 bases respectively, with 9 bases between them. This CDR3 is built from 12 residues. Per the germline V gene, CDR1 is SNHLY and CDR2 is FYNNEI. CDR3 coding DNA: TGTGCCAGCAGTGAGGGGTTTGCCGAGCAGTACTTC. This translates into CASSEGFAEQYF.

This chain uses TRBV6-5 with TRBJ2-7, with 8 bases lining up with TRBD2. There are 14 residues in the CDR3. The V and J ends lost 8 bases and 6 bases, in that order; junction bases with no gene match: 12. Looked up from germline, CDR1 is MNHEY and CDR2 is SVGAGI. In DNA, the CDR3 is TGTGCCAGCCGCGACAGACTGACTAGCGTCGAGCAGTACTTC. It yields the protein CASRDRLTSVEQYF.

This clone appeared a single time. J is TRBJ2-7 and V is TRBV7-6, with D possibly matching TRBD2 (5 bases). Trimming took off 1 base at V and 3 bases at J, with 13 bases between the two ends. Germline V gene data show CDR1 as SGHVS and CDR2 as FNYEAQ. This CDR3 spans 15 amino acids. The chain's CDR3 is CASSLDGGDGYEQYF. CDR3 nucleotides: TGTGCCAGCAGCTTAGATGGAGGAGATGGCTACGAGCAGTACTTC.

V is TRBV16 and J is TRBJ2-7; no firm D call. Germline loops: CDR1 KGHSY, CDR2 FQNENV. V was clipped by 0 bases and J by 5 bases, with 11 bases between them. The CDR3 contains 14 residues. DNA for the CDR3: TGTGCCAGCAGCCAATCTATCAGGCCCGACGAGCAGTACTTC. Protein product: CASSQSIRPDEQYF.

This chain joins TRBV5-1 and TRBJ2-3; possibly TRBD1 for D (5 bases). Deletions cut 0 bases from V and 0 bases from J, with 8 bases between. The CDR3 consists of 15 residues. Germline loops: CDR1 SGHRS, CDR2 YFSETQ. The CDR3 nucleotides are TGCGCCAGCAGCTTGGAGGCAGGGAGCACAGATACGCAGTATTTT. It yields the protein CASSLEAGSTDTQYF.

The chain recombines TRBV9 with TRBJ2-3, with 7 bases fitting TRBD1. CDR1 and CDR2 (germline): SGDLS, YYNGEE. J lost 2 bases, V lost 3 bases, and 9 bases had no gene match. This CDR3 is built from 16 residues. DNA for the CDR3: TGTGCCAGCAGCGGATCCGGGACAGCTCACACAGATACGCAGTATTTT. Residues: CASSGSGTAHTDTQYF.

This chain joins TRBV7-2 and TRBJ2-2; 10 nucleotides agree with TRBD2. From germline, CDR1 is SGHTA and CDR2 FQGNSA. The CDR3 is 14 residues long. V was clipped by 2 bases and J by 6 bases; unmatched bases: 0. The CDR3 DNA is TGTGCCAGCAGCTTACTAGCGGGAGCCGGGGAGCTGTTTTTT. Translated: CASSLLAGAGELFF. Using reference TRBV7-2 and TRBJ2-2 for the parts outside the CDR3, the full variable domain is GAGVSQSPSNKVTEKGKDVELRCDPISGHTALYWYRQSLGQGLEFLIYFQGNSAPDKSGLPSDRFSAERTGGSVSTLTIQRTQQEDSAVYLCASSLLAGAGELFFGEGSRLTVL.

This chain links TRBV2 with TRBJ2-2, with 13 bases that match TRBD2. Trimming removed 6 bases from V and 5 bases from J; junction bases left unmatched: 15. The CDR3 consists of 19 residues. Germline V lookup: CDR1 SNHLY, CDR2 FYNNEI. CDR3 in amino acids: CASSLNRLAGGGGTGELFF. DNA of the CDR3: TGTGCCAGCAGCCTTAATAGACTAGCGGGAGGCGGCGGTACCGGGGAGCTGTTTTTT.

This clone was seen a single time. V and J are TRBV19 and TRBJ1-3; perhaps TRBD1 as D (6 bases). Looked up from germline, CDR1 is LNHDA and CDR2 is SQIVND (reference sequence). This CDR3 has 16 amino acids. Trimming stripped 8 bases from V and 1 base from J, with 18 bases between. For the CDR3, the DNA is TGTGCCAGTGCCCCGTGGACAGAGCCTTCTGGAAACACCATATATTTT. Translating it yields CASAPWTEPSGNTIYF. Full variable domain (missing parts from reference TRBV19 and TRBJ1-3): DGGITQSPKYLFRKEGQNVTLSCEQNLNHDAMYWYRQDPGQGLRLIYYSQIVNDFQKGDIAEGYSVSREKKESFPLTVTSAQKNPTAFYLCASAPWTEPSGNTIYFGEGSWLTVV.

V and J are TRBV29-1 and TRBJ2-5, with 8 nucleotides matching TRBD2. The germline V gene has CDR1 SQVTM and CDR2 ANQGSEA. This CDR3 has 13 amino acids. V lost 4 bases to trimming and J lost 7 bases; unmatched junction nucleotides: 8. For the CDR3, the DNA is TGCAGCGTTGCGCCCAGCGGGAGTGGGACCCAGTACTTC. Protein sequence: CSVAPSGSGTQYF.

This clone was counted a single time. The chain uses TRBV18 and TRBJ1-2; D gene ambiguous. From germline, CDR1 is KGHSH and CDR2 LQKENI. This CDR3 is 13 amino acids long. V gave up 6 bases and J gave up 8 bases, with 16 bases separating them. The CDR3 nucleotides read TGTGCCAGCTCTCCGGGTGACGGTATAGGCTACACCTTC. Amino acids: CASSPGDGIGYTF.

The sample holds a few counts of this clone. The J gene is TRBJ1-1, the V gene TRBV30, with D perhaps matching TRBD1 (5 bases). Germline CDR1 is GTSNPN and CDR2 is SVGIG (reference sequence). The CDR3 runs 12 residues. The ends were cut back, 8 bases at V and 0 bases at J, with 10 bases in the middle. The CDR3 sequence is CARQLMNTEAFF. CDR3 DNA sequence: TGTGCCAGACAGCTCATGAACACTGAAGCTTTCTTT.

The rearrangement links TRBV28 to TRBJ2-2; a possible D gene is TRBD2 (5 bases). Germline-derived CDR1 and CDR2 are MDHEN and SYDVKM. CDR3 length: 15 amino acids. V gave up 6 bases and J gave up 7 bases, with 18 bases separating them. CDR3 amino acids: CASSYPAPRDGELFF. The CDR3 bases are TGTGCCAGCAGCTATCCCGCCCCGAGGGACGGGGAGCTGTTTTTT.

The CDR3 loop is CASTQEWGAGDTQYF. CDR3 nucleotides: TGTGCCAGCACTCAGGAGTGGGGGGCAGGAGATACGCAGTATTTT. The V call is TRBV6-1, the J call TRBJ2-3; either TRBD1 or TRBD2 may fit D (6 bases each). Trimming shortened V by 7 bases and J by 5 bases, and 19 bases separated the two germline ends. The CDR3 totals 15 residues. CDR1 and CDR2 (germline): MNHNS, SASEGT.